These 21 T cell receptor beta chains originate from one sample sequenced in a study of regulatory T cells in long-lasting Graves disease. Arm-PCR with iRepertoire HTBI primers amplified the CDR3 regions for these TCR beta libraries. TCRdb passed the multiplex PCR reads through MiXCR, listing each CDR3 protein once. This table holds around 450,000 distinct CDR3 sequences, 15% found once. Documented time point: newly diagnosed GD, antithyroid drugs for less than 3 months. Isolated PBMC RNA provided the starting material for the TCR library. These data were also filed under a second study, of T cells in Graves' hyperthyroidism and ophthalmopathy.

The sample in question was peripheral blood mononuclear cells (PBMCs), obtained at new diagnosis, from a patient treated with antithyroid drugs. These receptors were collected from a woman younger than 45 with Graves disease.

This clonotype showed up many times. The genes are TRBV30 and TRBJ2-6, with D possibly TRBD2 on 5 matching bases. Germline V lookup: CDR1 GTSNPN, CDR2 SVGIG (reference sequence). V lost 2 bases and J 1 base, leaving 12 bases between the germline ends. The CDR3 runs to 16 residues. The CDR3 region is CAWSTPPGSGANVLTF. DNA of the CDR3: TGTGCCTGGAGTACGCCCCCGGGATCTGGGGCCAACGTCCTGACTTTC. The full variable domain, its missing parts supplied by reference TRBV30 and TRBJ2-6, is SQTIHQWPATLVQPVGSPLSLECTVEGTSNPNLYWYRQAAGRGLQLLFYSVGIGQISSEVPQNLSASRPQDRQFILSSKKLLLSDSGFYLCAWSTPPGSGANVLTFGAGSRLTVL.

This clonotype was picked up many times. The chain joins TRBV7-9 to TRBJ2-7, with D perhaps given as TRBD1 or TRBD2 (5 bases each). CDR1 SEHNR and CDR2 FQNEAQ come from the germline V gene (reference sequence). The CDR3 totals 13 residues. The V end lost 10 bases, the J end lost 1 base, and 14 bases lay between the germline ends. The CDR3 DNA is TGTGCCATTGCGAGGGACGGATCCTACGAGCAGTACTTC. Translated: CAIARDGSYEQYF.

This clonotype occurred many times. The chain uses TRBV12-3 or TRBV12-4 and TRBJ1-5; TRBD1 is a possible D gene (5 bases). This CDR3 has 19 amino acids. The V and J ends lost 8 bases and 0 bases respectively, with 26 bases between them. Here the CDR3 DNA reads TGTGCCAGCCTTTCCCTTGGGGCGTGGAGTGGATATAGCAATCAGCCCCAGCATTTT. Encoded protein: CASLSLGAWSGYSNQPQHF.

This clonotype was recorded at least ten times. This chain links TRBV3-1 with TRBJ2-3; 8 bases map to TRBD1. With V trimmed by 1 base and J by 1 base, 4 bases remained unmatched. The CDR3 spans 16 residues. Germline CDR1 LGHDT, CDR2 YNNKEL (reference sequence). The CDR3 is CASSQGLTGGTDTQYF. The CDR3 coding sequence is TGTGCCAGCAGCCAAGGGCTGACAGGGGGCACAGATACGCAGTATTTT.

This sequence joins TRBV19 and TRBJ1-2; D perhaps matches TRBD1 (5 bases). The V gene's germline CDR1 is LNHDA and CDR2 SQIVND (reference sequence). V lost 3 bases and J lost 7, with 9 bases in between. The length of the CDR3 is 12 residues. The CDR3 is CASSITGGGYTF. In DNA form, the CDR3 reads TGTGCCAGTAGTATCACCGGGGGTGGCTACACCTTC.

This clonotype was counted many times. The J gene is TRBJ2-3, the V gene TRBV20-1; 9 positions agree with TRBD2. Germline CDR1 is DFQATT and CDR2 is SNEGSKA (reference sequence). The V segment lost 0 bases and the J segment 3 bases; nucleotides outside the gene matches: 7. The CDR3 extends over 16 amino acids. The CDR3 DNA reads TGCAGTGCTAGAGAAGTGGCGGGAGGGATGACAGATACGCAGTATTTT. Translation gives CSAREVAGGMTDTQYF.

This clonotype has ten or more counts. This rearrangement joins TRBV7-2 to TRBJ2-7; 13 bases are a match to TRBD2. The CDR3 sequence is 16 residues long. After removal of 5 bases from V and 5 bases from J, the junction contained 9 bases not matched to a gene. Germline V gives CDR1 SGHTA, CDR2 FQGNSA. CDR3 sequence (DNA): TGTGCCAGCAGCCTGGGACTAGCGGGAACTGGTCACGAGCAGTACTTC. It yields the protein CASSLGLAGTGHEQYF.

This clonotype was detected ten times or more. V is TRBV30 and J is TRBJ2-3; D unresolved. Trimming removed 2 bases at V and 3 bases at J, with 6 bases between. Germline V gene data show CDR1 as GTSNPN and CDR2 as SVGIG (reference sequence). The CDR3 contains 12 residues. Here the CDR3 reads CAWSIGTDTQYF. As DNA, the CDR3 is TGTGCCTGGAGTATAGGGACAGATACGCAGTATTTT. Complete variable domain (other parts from reference TRBV30 and TRBJ2-3): SQTIHQWPATLVQPVGSPLSLECTVEGTSNPNLYWYRQAAGRGLQLLFYSVGIGQISSEVPQNLSASRPQDRQFILSSKKLLLSDSGFYLCAWSIGTDTQYFGPGTRLTVL.

Here the CDR3 DNA reads TGTGCCACCAGTGATTTCGTAGCGGGAAGCAATGAGCAGTTCTTC. It specifies CATSDFVAGSNEQFF. The chain recombines TRBV24-1 with TRBJ2-1, with 8 bases matching TRBD2. Germline V lookup: CDR1 KGHDR, CDR2 SFDVKD. The CDR3 covers 15 residues. V was clipped by 1 base and J by 6 bases; unmatched bases: 4.

This clonotype has at least ten counts. The rearrangement uses TRBV12-3 or TRBV12-4 and TRBJ2-1; D may be TRBD1 (6 bases). Trimming left V 8 bases short and J 2 bases short, with 13 bases between. The CDR3 has 14 amino acids. The CDR3 region has the DNA TGTGCCAGCTTCCCGGGACACCCCTACAATGAGCAGTTCTTC. Encoded protein: CASFPGHPYNEQFF.

The V call is TRBV11-2, the J call TRBJ2-3; 9 positions match TRBD2. The CDR3 contains 16 residues. In germline, CDR1 is SGHAT, CDR2 FQNNGV. With V trimmed by 4 bases and J by 4 bases, 9 bases remained unmatched. CDR3 coding DNA: TGTGCCAGCAGCTACCGGAGCGGGAGGCTCTCAGATACGCAGTATTTT. Amino acids: CASSYRSGRLSDTQYF.

This chain connects TRBV3-1 to TRBJ1-1; D is possibly TRBD1 (6 bases). Germline V CDR1 and CDR2: LGHDT, YNNKEL (reference sequence). CDR3 size: 15 residues. Trimming left V 1 base short and J 4 bases short, with 13 bases between. CDR3 bases: TGTGCCAGCAGCCAAGCCCGGGGGCGCGGCACTGAAGCTTTCTTT. Translating gives CASSQARGRGTEAFF.

The chain combines TRBV27 with TRBJ2-7; 11 bases align to TRBD1. Germline CDR1 reads MNHEY; CDR2 reads SMNVEV (reference sequence). CDR3 length: 15 residues. V lost 5 bases, J lost 2 bases, and 5 bases stayed unmatched. CDR3: CASSTPGQGAYEQYF. The CDR3 DNA sequence: TGTGCCAGCAGTACTCCGGGACAGGGGGCCTACGAGCAGTACTTC.

Comments on this clonotype: A much larger clone lies one base from this, so it may be a read error. Here the CDR3 omits its conserved ending phenylalanine or tryptophan, so a read error is the likely source. The DNA is left out, because the CDR3 cannot be placed on it with certainty; the CDR3 is given as TCRdb lists it. The chain recombines TRBV7-2 with TRBJ1-2; the D call TRBD1 from the table was never checked on the DNA. The CDR3 is 13 amino acids in total, end residues counted. Looked up from germline, CDR1 is SGHTA and CDR2 is FQGNSA. CDR3 protein: CASSQGGLTAATL.

In its sample, this clonotype was seen many times. The V and J genes are TRBV27 and TRBJ1-5; D not certain. This CDR3 is 11 amino acids long. Trimming took 6 bases from V and 7 from J, leaving 7 bases between them. CDR1 is MNHEY, CDR2 SMNVEV, per germline (reference sequence). In DNA form, the CDR3 reads TGTGCCAGCAGGACGAGGCAGCCCCAGCATTTT. It is translated as CASRTRQPQHF.

This clonotype was seen more than once but under ten times. DNA for the CDR3: TGTGCCAGCAGCGGAGGAGGGGGGACTAGCGGGAGCAATGAGCAGTTCTTC. Its translation: CASSGGGGTSGSNEQFF. The V and J genes are TRBV9 and TRBJ2-1; 14 positions agree with TRBD2. V gave up 3 bases and J gave up 6 bases; unmatched junction bases: 8. The CDR3 spans 17 residues. Germline V gene data show CDR1 as SGDLS and CDR2 as YYNGEE.

The chain combines TRBV11-2 with TRBJ1-2; D is possibly TRBD1 (6 bases). The CDR3 sequence is 15 residues long. Germline V gives CDR1 SGHAT, CDR2 FQNNGV. Trimming pared 1 base from V and 3 bases from J, leaving 12 bases between. CDR3 sequence (DNA): TGTGCCAGCAGCTTAGGGACAGCGAGAGACTATGGCTACACCTTC. This sequence encodes CASSLGTARDYGYTF.

The rearrangement uses TRBV5-6 and TRBJ2-5, with a weak D call TRBD1 (5 bases). This CDR3 comprises 14 residues. V lost 3 bases and J lost 1, with 10 bases in between. Germline assignment: CDR1 SGHDT and CDR2 YYEEEE. CDR3 sequence reads: CASSYDTGQETQYF. DNA of the CDR3: TGTGCCAGCAGCTACGACACAGGCCAAGAGACCCAGTACTTC.

The gene calls are TRBV27 and TRBJ1-4, with D unclear. CDR3 length equals 12 residues. Deletions cut 5 bases from V and 5 bases from J, with 6 bases between. The germline CDR1 and CDR2 sequences are MNHEY and SMNVEV (reference sequence). The CDR3, as DNA: TGTGCCAGCAGTCCCGCAAATGAAAAACTGTTTTTT. Translation: CASSPANEKLFF.

The table lists this clonotype with many counts. The rearrangement links TRBV28 to TRBJ2-7; tentatively, D is TRBD1 (6 bases). The CDR3 length is 15 residues. Per the germline V gene, CDR1 is MDHEN and CDR2 is SYDVKM. V dropped 4 bases and J dropped 1 base, with 14 bases sitting between them. The CDR3 DNA is TGTGCCAGCAGTTCTTCCGGGACACCATCCTACGAGCAGTACTTC. Residues: CASSSSGTPSYEQYF.

This clonotype was recorded a few times. The chain employs TRBV7-8 and TRBJ2-2; 8 nucleotides match TRBD2. V was pared by 4 bases and J by 6 bases, with 4 bases of the junction left unmatched. The CDR3 consists of 14 residues. CDR1 and CDR2 from the germline V gene are SGHVS and FQNEAQ. Written as DNA, the CDR3 is TGTGCCAGCAGCTCCGGGACTAGTTCCGGGGAGCTGTTTTTT. Translating gives CASSSGTSSGELFF.